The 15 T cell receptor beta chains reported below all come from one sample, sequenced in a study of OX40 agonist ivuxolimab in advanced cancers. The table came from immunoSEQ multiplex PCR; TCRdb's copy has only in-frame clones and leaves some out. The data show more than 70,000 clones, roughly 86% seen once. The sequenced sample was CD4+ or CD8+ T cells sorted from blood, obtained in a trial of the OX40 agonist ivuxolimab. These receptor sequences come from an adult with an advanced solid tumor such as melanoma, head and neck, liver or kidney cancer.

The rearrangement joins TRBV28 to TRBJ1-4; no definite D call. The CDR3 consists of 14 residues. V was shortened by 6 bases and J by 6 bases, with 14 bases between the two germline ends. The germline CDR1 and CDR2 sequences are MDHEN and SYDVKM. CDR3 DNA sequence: TGTGCCAGCAGGCCTAAAAGGAGGGATGAAAAACTGTTTTTT. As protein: CASRPKRRDEKLFF.

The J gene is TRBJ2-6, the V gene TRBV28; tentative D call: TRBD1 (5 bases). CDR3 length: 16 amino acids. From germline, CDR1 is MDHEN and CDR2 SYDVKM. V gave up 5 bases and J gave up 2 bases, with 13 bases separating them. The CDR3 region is CASSAGKATGANVLTF. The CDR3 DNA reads TGTGCCAGCAGTGCAGGGAAAGCCACTGGGGCCAACGTCCTGACTTTC. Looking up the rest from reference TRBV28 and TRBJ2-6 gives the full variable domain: DVKVTQSSRYLVKRTGEKVFLECVQDMDHENMFWYRQDPGLGLRLIYFSYDVKMKEKGDIPEGYSVSREKKERFSLILESASTNQTSMYLCASSAGKATGANVLTFGAGSRLTVL.

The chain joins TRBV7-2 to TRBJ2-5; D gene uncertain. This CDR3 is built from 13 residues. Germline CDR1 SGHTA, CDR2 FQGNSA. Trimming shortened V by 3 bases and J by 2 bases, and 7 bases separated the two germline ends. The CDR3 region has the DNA TGTGCCAGCAGCTTCGCGGATCAAGAGACCCAGTACTTC. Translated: CASSFADQETQYF.

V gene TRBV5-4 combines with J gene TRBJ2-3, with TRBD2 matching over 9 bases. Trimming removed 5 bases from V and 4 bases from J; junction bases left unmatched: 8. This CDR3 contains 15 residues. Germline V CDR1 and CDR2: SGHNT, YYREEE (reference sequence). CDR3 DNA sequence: TGTGCCAGCAGTTCCAGCGGGAGGCCCTCAGATACGCAGTATTTT. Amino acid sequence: CASSSSGRPSDTQYF.

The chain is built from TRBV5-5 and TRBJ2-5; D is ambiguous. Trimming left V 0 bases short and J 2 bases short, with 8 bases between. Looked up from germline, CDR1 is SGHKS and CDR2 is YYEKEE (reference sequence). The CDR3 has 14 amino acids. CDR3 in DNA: TGTGCCAGCAGCTTGGGAGGAATTCAAGAGACCCAGTACTTC. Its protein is CASSLGGIQETQYF. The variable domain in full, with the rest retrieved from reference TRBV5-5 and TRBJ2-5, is DAGVTQSPTHLIKTRGQQVTLRCSPISGHKSVSWYQQVLGQGPQFIFQYYEKEERGRGNFPDRFSARQFPNYSSELNVNALLLGDSALYLCASSLGGIQETQYFGPGTRLLVL.

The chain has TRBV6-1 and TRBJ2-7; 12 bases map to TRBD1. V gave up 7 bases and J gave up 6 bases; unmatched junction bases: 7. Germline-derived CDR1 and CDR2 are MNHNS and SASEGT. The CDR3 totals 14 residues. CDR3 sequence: CASTTGTGGREQYF. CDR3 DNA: TGTGCCAGCACCACTGGGACAGGGGGCCGCGAGCAGTACTTC.

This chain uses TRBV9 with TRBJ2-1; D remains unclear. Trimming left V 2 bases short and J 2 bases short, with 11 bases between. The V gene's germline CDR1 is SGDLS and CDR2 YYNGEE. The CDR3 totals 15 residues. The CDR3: CASSVGGLPYNEQFF. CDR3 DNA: TGTGCCAGCAGCGTGGGTGGGCTCCCCTACAATGAGCAGTTCTTC.

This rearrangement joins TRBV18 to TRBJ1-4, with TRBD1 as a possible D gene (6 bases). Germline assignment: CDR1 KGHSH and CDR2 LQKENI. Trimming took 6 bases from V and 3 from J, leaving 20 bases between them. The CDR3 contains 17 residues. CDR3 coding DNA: TGTGCCAGCTCCCTGGGGAAGGGGGAATTGGCTAATGAAAAACTGTTTTTT. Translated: CASSLGKGELANEKLFF.

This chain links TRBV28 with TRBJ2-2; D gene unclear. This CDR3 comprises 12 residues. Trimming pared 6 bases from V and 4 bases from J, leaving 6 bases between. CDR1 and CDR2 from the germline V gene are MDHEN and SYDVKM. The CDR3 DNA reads TGTGCCAGCAGGGGCGGCACCGGGGAGCTGTTTTTT. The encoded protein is CASRGGTGELFF.

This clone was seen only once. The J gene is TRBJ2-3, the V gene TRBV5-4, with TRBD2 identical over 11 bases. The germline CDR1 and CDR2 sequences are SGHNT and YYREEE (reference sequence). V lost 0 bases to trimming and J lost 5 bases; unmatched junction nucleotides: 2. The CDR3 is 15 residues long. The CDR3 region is CASSLGGLAEDTQYF. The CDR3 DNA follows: TGTGCCAGCAGCTTGGGGGGACTAGCGGAAGATACGCAGTATTTT.

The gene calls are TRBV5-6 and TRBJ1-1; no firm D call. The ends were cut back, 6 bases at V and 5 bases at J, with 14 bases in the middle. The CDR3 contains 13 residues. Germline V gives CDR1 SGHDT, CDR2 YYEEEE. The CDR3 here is CASTRSLETEAFF. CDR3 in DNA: TGTGCCAGCACCCGCTCCCTGGAGACTGAAGCTTTCTTT.

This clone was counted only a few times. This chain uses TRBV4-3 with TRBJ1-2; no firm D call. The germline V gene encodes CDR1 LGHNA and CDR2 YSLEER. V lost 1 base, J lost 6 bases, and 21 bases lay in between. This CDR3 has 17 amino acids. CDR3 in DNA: TGCGCCAGCAGCCAAGTTTACAGCCCCCAAGCAAGGAATGGCTACACCTTC. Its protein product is CASSQVYSPQARNGYTF.

Written as DNA, the CDR3 is TGTGCCAGCAGCCGGACAGGGACGAACACCGGGGAGCTGTTTTTT. This sequence encodes CASSRTGTNTGELFF. The gene calls are TRBV7-8 and TRBJ2-2; 8 bases match TRBD1. Germline CDR1 SGHVS, CDR2 FQNEAQ. J was trimmed by 0 bases and V by 5 bases; bases with no gene match: 2. There are 15 residues in the CDR3.

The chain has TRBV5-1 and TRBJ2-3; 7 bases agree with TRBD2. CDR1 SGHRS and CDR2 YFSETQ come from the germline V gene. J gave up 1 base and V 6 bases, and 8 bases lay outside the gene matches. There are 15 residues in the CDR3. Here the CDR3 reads CASTPGLAGTDTQYF. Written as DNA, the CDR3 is TGCGCCAGCACCCCCGGGCTAGCGGGCACAGATACGCAGTATTTT.

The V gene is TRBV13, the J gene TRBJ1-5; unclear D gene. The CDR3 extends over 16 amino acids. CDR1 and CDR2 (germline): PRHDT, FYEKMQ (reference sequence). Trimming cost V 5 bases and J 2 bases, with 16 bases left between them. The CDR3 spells CASSRSGDNRNQPQHF. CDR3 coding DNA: TGTGCCAGCAGCAGATCAGGAGACAATCGCAATCAGCCCCAGCATTTT.